This T cell receptor beta chain was retrieved from a study of OX40 agonist ivuxolimab in advanced cancers. The overall study: It was ivuxolimab, an agonistic anti-OX40 (CD134) antibody, that patients were treated with. The diagnoses of dose-escalation patients were hepatocellular carcinoma, melanoma, renal cell or head and neck cancer.

Notes on the study in general: More expanded clones were found, on average, in CD8+ than in CD4+ T cells.

Data came from immunoSEQ multiplex PCR; TCRdb stores just in-frame clones and leaves some out. The sample includes about 68,000 clones, roughly 84% of them seen just once. On this clone: Its antigen remains unidentified.

The CDR3 has 15 amino acids. With V trimmed by 0 bases and J by 3 bases, 2 bases remained unmatched. CDR1 is KGHSH and CDR2 is LQKENI in the germline V gene. This chain joins TRBV18 and TRBJ2-1, with 7 bases identical to TRBD1. This specimen consisted of CD4+ or CD8+ T cells sorted from blood, obtained in a trial of the OX40 agonist ivuxolimab. The receptor comes from an adult with an advanced solid tumor such as melanoma, head and neck, liver or kidney cancer. The CDR3 spells CASSPPAGGYNEQFF. CDR3 DNA: TGTGCCAGCTCACCACCGGCAGGGGGCTACAATGAGCAGTTCTTC.